The source of this TCR beta chain is a study of cytomegalovirus exposure and HLA in healthy donors. The CDR3 loop spans 13 amino acids. The germline V gene encodes CDR1 SEHNR and CDR2 FQNEAQ (reference sequence). V dropped 2 bases and J dropped 5 bases, with 9 bases sitting between them. Participants comprised healthy donors of bone marrow. Regarding the study as a whole: Information on immune exposure was restricted to one variable (CMV serostatus).

This clone has more than one count but fewer than ten. What it recognizes is unknown. The PCR had 60 Vbeta and 13 Jbeta primers. The protocol was immunoSEQ multiplex PCR, while the TCRdb copy is restricted to in-frame clones and leaves out a portion. The table records over 80,000 clones, around 74% of them present only once. This receptor was identified in a female donor in good health and CMV-seropositive. V and J are TRBV7-9 and TRBJ1-1, with D possibly being TRBD1 (5 bases). Sequenced material: PBMCs. This chain's CDR3 is CASSLSRGTEAFF. In nucleotides, the CDR3 is TGTGCCAGCAGCTTATCGCGGGGGACTGAAGCTTTCTTT. Variable domain in full (rest from reference TRBV7-9 and TRBJ1-1): DTGVSQNPRHKITKRGQNVTFRCDPISEHNRLYWYRQTLGQGPEFLTYFQNEAQLEKSRLLSDRFSAERPKGSFSTLEIQRTEQGDSAMYLCASSLSRGTEAFFGQGTRLTVV.